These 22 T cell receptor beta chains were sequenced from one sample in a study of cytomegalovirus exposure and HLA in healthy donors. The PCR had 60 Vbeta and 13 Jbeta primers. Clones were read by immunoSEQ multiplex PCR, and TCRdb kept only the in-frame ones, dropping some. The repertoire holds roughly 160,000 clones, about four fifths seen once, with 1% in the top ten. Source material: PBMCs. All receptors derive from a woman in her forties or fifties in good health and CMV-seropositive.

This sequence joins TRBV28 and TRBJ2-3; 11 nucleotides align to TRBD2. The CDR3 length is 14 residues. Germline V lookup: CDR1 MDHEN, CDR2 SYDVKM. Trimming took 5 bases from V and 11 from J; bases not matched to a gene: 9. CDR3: CASSPAGLAGLQYF. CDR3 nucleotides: TGTGCCAGCAGTCCCGCAGGACTAGCGGGTCTGCAGTATTTT. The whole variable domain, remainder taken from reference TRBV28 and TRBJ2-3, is DVKVTQSSRYLVKRTGEKVFLECVQDMDHENMFWYRQDPGLGLRLIYFSYDVKMKEKGDIPEGYSVSREKKERFSLILESASTNQTSMYLCASSPAGLAGLQYFGPGTRLTVL.

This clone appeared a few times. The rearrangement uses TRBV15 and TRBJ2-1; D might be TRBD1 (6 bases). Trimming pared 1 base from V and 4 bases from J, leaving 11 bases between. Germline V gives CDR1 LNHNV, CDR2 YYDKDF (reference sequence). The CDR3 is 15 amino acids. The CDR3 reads CATSRGTDVYNEQFF. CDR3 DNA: TGTGCCACCAGCAGAGGGACAGATGTATACAATGAGCAGTTCTTC.

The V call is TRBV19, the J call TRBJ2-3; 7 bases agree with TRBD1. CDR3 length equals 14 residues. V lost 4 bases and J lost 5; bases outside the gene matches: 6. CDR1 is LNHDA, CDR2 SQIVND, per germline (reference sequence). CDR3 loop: CASSRDSGIDTQYF. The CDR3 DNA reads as TGTGCCAGTAGTAGGGACAGTGGTATAGATACGCAGTATTTT.

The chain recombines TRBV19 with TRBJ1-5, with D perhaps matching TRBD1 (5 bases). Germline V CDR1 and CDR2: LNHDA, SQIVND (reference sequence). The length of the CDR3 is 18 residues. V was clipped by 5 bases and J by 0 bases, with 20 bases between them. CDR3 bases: TGTGCCAGTAGTCCCCGAGGAAAGGAGGGGTATAGCAATCAGCCCCAGCATTTT. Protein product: CASSPRGKEGYSNQPQHF. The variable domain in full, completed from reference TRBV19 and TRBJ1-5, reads DGGITQSPKYLFRKEGQNVTLSCEQNLNHDAMYWYRQDPGQGLRLIYYSQIVNDFQKGDIAEGYSVSREKKESFPLTVTSAQKNPTAFYLCASSPRGKEGYSNQPQHFGDGTRLSIL.

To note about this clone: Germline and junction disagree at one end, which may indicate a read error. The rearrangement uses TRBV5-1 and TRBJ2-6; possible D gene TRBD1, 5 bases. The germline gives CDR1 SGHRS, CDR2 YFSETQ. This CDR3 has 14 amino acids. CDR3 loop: CASSRSTGASVLTF. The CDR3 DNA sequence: TGCGCCAGCTCCAGGTCGACTGGGGCCAGCGTCCTGACTTTC.

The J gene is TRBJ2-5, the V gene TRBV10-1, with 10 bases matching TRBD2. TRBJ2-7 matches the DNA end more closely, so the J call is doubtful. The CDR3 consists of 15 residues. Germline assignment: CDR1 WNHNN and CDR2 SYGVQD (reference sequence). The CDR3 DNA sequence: TGCGCCACGAACCGTAGGGGACTAGCGAACCACGAGCAGTACTTC. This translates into CATNRRGLANHEQYF.

CDR3 residues: CASSSRPPQGGTDTQYF. CDR3 sequence (DNA): TGTGCCAGCAGCTCGAGGCCCCCTCAGGGCGGCACAGATACGCAGTATTTT. V usage is TRBV9 and J usage is TRBJ2-3; D perhaps matches TRBD1 (5 bases). From germline, CDR1 is SGDLS and CDR2 YYNGEE. This CDR3 has 17 amino acids. V was shortened by 4 bases and J by 1 base, with 19 bases between the two germline ends.

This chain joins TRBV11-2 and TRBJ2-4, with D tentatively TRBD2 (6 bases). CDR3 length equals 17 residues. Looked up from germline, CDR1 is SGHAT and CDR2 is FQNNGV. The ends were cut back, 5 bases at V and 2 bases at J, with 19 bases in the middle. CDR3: CASSTIPGLWPKNIQYF. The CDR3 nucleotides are TGTGCCAGCAGCACTATTCCGGGACTTTGGCCCAAAAACATTCAGTACTTC.

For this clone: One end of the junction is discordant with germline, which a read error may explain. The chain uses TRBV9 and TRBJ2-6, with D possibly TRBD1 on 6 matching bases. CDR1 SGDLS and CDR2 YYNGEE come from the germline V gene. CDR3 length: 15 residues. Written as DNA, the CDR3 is TGTGCCAGCAGCACAGGGAACTCTGGGGGCAACGTCCTGACTTTC. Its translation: CASSTGNSGGNVLTF.

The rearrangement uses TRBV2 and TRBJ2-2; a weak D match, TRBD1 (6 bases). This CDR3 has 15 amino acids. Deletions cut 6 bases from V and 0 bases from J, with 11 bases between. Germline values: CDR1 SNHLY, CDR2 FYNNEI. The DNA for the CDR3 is TGTGCCAGCAGAGGACAGACCGCGAACACCGGGGAGCTGTTTTTT. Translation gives CASRGQTANTGELFF.

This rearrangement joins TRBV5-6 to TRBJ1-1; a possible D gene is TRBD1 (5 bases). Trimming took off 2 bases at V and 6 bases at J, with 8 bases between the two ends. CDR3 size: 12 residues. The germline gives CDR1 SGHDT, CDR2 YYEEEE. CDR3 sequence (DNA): TGTGCCAGCAGCTTTCTCAGGGCTGAAGCTTTCTTT. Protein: CASSFLRAEAFF.

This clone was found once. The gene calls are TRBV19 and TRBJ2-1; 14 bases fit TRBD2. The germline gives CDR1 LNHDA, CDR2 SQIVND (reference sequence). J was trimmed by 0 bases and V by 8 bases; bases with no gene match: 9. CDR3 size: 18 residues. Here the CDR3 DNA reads TGTGCCAGTGGCGGACTAGCGGGAGGAAGGGGCTCCTACAATGAGCAGTTCTTC. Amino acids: CASGGLAGGRGSYNEQFF.

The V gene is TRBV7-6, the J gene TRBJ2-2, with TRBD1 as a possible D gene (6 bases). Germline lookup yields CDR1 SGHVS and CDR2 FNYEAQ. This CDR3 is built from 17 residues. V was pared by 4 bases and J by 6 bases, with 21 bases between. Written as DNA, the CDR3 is TGTGCCAGCAGCTCCGTTGTGGACAGAAGGAGTTCCGGGGAGCTGTTTTTT. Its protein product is CASSSVVDRRSSGELFF.

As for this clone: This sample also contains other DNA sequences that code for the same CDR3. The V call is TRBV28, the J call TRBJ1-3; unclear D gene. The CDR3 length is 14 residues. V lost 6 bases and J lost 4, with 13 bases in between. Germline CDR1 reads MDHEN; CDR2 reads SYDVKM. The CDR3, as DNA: TGTGCCAGCAGGCCGGGAGGGTCCGGAAACACCATATATTTT. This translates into CASRPGGSGNTIYF. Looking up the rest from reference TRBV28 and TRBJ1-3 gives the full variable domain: DVKVTQSSRYLVKRTGEKVFLECVQDMDHENMFWYRQDPGLGLRLIYFSYDVKMKEKGDIPEGYSVSREKKERFSLILESASTNQTSMYLCASRPGGSGNTIYFGEGSWLTVV.

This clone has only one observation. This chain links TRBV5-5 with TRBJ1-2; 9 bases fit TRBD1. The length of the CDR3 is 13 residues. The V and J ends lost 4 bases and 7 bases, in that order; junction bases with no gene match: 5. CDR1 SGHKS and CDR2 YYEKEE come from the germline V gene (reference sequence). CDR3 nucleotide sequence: TGTGCCAGCAGCCGGGACAGGGAGGGTGGCTACACCTTC. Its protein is CASSRDREGGYTF.

The CDR3 reads CASSLIPRLTDTQYF. The CDR3 nucleotides are TGTGCCAGCAGCTTAATTCCGCGGCTCACAGATACGCAGTATTTT. V is TRBV7-3 and J is TRBJ2-3; no clear D. The CDR3 consists of 15 residues. V shed 1 base and J shed 2 bases, with 10 bases lying between them. Germline V gives CDR1 SGHTA, CDR2 FQGTGA.

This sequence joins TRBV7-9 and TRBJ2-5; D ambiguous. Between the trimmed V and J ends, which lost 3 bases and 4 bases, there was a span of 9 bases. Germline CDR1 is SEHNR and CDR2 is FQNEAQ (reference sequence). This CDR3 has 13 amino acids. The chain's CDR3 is CASSFTVPETQYF. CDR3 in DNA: TGTGCCAGCAGCTTTACAGTACCAGAGACCCAGTACTTC.

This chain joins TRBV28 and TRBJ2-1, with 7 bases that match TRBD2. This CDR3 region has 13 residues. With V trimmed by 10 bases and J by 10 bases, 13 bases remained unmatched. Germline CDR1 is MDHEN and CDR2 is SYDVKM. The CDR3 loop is CATQRGVALEQFF. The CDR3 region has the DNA TGTGCCACCCAACGGGGGGTCGCGCTCGAGCAGTTCTTC.

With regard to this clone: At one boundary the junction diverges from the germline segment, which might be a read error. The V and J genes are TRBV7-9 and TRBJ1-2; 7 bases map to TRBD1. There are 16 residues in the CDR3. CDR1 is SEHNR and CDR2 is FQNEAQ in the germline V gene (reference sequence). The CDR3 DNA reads TGTTCCAGCAGCGGGGTAGGGGGCATAATTGGTTATGGCTACACCTTC. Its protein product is CSSSGVGGIIGYGYTF.

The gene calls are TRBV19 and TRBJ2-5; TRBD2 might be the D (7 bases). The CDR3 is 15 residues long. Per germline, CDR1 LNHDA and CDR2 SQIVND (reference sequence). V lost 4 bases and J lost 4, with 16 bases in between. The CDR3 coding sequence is TGTGCCAGTAGTACGGTGAGGGGGGGGAGAGAGACCCAGTACTTC. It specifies CASSTVRGGRETQYF.

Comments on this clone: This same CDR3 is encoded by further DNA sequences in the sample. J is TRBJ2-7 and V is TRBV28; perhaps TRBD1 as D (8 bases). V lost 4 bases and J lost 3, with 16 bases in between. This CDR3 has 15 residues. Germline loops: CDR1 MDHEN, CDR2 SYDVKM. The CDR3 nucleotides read TGTGCCAGCAGTTCAACAGGGGGGGCAAGCTACGAGCAGTACTTC. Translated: CASSSTGGASYEQYF.

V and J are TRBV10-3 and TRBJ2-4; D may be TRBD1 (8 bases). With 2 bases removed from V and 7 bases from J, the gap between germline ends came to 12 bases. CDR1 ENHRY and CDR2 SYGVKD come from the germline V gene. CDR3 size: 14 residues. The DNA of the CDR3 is TGTGCCATCAGTGAGGGACAGGGAGGGAACATTCAGTACTTC. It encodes CAISEGQGGNIQYF.